The source of this TCR beta chain is a study of cytomegalovirus exposure and HLA in healthy donors. Amplification used 60 Vbeta primers and 13 Jbeta primers. The protocol was immunoSEQ multiplex PCR, while the TCRdb copy is restricted to in-frame clones and leaves out a portion. The sample lists about 220,000 clones, about 79% occurring once. This clone was seen only a few times. The germline gives CDR1 MNHEY, CDR2 SMNVEV (reference sequence). CDR3 length equals 16 residues. Trimming removed 3 bases from V and 1 base from J, with 14 bases in between. The chain carries TRBV27 and TRBJ2-3; D unclear. This receptor was taken from a male donor in good health and CMV-seronegative. The sequencing input was PBMCs. The CDR3 coding sequence is TGTGCCAGCAGTTTCCTAGGAGAGATTGGCACAGATACGCAGTATTTT. Translated: CASSFLGEIGTDTQYF.